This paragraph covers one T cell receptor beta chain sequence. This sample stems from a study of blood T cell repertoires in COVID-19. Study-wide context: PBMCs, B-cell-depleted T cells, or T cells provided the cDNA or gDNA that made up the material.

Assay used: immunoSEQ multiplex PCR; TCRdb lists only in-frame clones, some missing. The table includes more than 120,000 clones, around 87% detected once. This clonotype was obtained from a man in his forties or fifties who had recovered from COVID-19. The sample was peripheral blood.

Here the CDR3 DNA reads TGTGCCAGCAGTCAGACTAGCGGGGCTTCTTACGAGCAGTACTTC. Its translation: CASSQTSGASYEQYF. This chain uses TRBV2 with TRBJ2-7, with 11 bases that match TRBD2. CDR3 size: 15 residues. CDR1 is SNHLY and CDR2 is FYNNEI in the germline V gene. The V and J ends lost 5 bases and 4 bases, in that order; junction bases with no gene match: 7.